The entry below describes one T cell receptor (beta chain). Its antigen is still unknown. The data originate from a study of cytomegalovirus exposure and HLA in healthy donors. Study-wide results and caveats: TCR association rates varied by HLA locus in a later analysis, with DRB1 highest and HLA-C lowest.

PCR amplification relied on 60 Vbeta primers (plus 13 Jbeta primers). Using immunoSEQ multiplex PCR, the repertoire was profiled, and TCRdb retains in-frame clones only, with some absent. This sample has about 150,000 clones, with approximately 80% found just once. This CDR3 has 16 amino acids. V lost 1 base to trimming and J lost 3 bases; unmatched junction nucleotides: 9. Germline assignment: CDR1 LGHNA and CDR2 YSLEER. The chain combines TRBV4-3 with TRBJ2-7; 7 nucleotides agree with TRBD2. What was sequenced was PBMCs. The sequence derives from a woman in her 50s in good health and CMV-seropositive. This CDR3 reads CASSQGGGDFFYEQYF. In DNA, the CDR3 is TGCGCCAGCAGCCAAGGGGGAGGGGATTTTTTCTACGAGCAGTACTTC.